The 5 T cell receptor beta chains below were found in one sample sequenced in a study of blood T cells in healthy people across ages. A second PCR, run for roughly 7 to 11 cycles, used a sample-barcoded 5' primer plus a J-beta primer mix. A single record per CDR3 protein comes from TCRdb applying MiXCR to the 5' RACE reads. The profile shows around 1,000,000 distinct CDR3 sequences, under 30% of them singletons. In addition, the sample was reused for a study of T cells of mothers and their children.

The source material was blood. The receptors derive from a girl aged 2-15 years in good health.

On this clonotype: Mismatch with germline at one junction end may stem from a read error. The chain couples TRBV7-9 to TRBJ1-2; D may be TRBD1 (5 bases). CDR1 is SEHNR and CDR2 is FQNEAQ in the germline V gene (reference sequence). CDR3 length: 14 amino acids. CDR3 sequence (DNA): TGTACCAGCAGCTTAGTGCTACAGGAGGGTGGCTACACCTTC. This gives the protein CTSSLVLQEGGYTF.

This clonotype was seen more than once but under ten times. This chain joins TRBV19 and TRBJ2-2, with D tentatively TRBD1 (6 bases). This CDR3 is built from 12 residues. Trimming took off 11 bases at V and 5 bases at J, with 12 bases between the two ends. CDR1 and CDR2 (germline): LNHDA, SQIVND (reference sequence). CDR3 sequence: CAGRGGTGELFF. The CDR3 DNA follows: TGTGCCGGCAGGGGTGGGACCGGGGAGCTGTTTTTT.

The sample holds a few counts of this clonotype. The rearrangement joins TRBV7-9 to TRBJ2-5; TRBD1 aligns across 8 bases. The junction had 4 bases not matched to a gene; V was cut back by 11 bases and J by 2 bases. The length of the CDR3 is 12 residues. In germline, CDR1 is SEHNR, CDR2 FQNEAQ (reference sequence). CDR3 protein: CAGQGAQETQYF. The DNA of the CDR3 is TGTGCCGGGCAGGGGGCTCAAGAGACCCAGTACTTC.

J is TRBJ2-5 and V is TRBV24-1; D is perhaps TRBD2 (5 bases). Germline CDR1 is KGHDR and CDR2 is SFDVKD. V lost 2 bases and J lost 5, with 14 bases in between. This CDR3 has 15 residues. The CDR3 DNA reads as TGTGCCACCAGTGATTCCCTAGGAGGCTGGGAGACCCAGTACTTC. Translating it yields CATSDSLGGWETQYF.

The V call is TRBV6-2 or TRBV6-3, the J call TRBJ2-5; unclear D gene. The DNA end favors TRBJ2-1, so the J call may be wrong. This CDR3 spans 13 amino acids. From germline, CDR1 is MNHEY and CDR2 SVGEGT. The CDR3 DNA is TGTGCCAGCAGTTACTTTATAGAAGTGGAGCAGTTCTTC. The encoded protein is CASSYFIEVEQFF.